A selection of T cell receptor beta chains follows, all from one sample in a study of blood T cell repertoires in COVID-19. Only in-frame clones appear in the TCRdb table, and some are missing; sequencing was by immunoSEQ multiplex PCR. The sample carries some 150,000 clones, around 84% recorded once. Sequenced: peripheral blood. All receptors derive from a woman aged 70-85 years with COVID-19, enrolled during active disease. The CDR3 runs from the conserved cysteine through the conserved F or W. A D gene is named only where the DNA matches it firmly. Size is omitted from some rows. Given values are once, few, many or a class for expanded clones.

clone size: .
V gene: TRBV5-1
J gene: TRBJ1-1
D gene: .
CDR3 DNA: TGCGCCAGCAGCTTTCTACAGGGTAACACTGAAGCTTTCTTT
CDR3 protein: CASSFLQGNTEAFF

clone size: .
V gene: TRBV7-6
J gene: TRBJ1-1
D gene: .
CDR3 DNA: TGTGCCAGCAGTGCAGGGCTGAACACTGAAGCTTTCTTT
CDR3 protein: CASSAGLNTEAFF

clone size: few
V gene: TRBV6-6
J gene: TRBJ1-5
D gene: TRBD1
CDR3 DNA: TGTGCCAGCAGACTACAGGGGCAGCCCCAGCATTTT
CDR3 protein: CASRLQGQPQHF

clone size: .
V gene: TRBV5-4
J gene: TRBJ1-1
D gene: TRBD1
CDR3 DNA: TGTGCCAGCAGCACGGGACAGGGGCGGACTGAAGCTTTCTTT
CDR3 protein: CASSTGQGRTEAFF

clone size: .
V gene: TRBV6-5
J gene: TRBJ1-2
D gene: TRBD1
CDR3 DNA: TGTGCCAGCACTCCGGGACAGGGACGTGGCTACACCTTC
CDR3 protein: CASTPGQGRGYTF

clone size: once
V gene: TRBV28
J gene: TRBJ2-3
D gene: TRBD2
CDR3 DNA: TGTGCCAGCAGTTTGGGTAGCGGGGCCGCAGATACGCAGTATTTT
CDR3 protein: CASSLGSGAADTQYF

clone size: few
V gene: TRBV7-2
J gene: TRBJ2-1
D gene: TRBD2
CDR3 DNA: TGTGCCAGCAGCTTAGTAGGCAGCGGGAGAGCCGATGAGCAGTTCTTC
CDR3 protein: CASSLVGSGRADEQFF

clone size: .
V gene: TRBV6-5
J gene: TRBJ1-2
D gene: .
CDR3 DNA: TGTGCCAGCAGTAGAGAGGGAGATAACGGCTACACCTTC
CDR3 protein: CASSREGDNGYTF

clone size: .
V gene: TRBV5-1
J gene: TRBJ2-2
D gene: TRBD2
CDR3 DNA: TGCGCCAGCAGCTCTACGCCAACTAGCGGGGCGCGGACCGGGGAGCTGTTTTTT
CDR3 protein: CASSSTPTSGARTGELFF

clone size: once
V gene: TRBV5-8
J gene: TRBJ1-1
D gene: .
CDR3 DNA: TGTGCCAGCAGCCTACAGAGGAACACTGAAGCTTTCTTT
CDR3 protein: CASSLQRNTEAFF

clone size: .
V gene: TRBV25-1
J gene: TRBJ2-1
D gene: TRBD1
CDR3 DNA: TGTGCCAGCAGTGAATCGTGGGCGGGACAGGGTTGGAATGAGCAGTTCTTC
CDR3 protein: CASSESWAGQGWNEQFF

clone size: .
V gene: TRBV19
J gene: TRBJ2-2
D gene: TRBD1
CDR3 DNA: TGTGCCAGTAGTATTTTTGGGACAGCGAACACCGGGGAGCTGTTTTTT
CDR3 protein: CASSIFGTANTGELFF

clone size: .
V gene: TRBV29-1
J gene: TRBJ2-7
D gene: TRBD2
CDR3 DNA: TGCAGCGTTGTCCGGGAGGGTGGCTACTACGAGCAGTACTTC
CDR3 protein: CSVVREGGYYEQYF

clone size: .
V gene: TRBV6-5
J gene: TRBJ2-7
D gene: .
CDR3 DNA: TGTGCCAGCAGTTTAAACTACGAGCAGTACTTC
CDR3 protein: CASSLNYEQYF

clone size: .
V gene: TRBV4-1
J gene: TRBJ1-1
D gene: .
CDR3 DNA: TGCGCCAGCCAAGGACTGGGGAACACTGAAGCTTTCTTT
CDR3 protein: CASQGLGNTEAFF

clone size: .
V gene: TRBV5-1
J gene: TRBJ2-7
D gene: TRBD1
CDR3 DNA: TGCGCCAGCAGCTTGGCCGGGACAGGGGTCCACGAGCAGTACTTC
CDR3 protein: CASSLAGTGVHEQYF

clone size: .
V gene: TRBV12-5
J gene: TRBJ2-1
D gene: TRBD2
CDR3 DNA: TGTGCTAGTGGTTTGGATCGACTAGCGGGGGGGCTTAACAATGAGCAGTTCTTC
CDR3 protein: CASGLDRLAGGLNNEQFF

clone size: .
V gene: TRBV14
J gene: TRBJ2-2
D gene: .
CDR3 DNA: TGTGCCAGCAGCCCCAGGGAGGTATCCGGGGAGCTGTTTTTT
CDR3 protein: CASSPREVSGELFF

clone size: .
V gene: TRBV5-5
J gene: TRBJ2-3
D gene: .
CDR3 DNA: TGTGCCAGCAGCCTCCGACTACAGAACACAGATACGCAGTATTTT
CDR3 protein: CASSLRLQNTDTQYF

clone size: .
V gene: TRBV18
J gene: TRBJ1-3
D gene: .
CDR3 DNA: TGTGCCAGCTCACCAAGGGACTCAGCCACTGGAAACACCATATATTTT
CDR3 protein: CASSPRDSATGNTIYF

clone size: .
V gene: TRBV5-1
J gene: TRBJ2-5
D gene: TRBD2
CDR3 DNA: TGCGCCAGCAGCCTGGGGACTAGCGGTACCTCGATCCAAGAGACCCAGTACTTC
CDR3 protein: CASSLGTSGTSIQETQYF

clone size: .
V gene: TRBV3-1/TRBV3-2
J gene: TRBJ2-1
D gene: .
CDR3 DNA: TGTGCCAGCAGTCAATCCTCTCCCTCCTACAATGAGCAGTTCTTC
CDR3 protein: CASSQSSPSYNEQFF

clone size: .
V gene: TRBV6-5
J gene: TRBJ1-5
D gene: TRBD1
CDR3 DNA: TGTGCCAGCAGTAGGGACAGGATGGTACAGCCCCAGCATTTT
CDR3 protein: CASSRDRMVQPQHF

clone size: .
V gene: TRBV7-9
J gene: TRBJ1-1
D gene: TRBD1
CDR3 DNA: TGTGCCAGCAGCTCTACCGGGACAGGGGGCTCGAACACTGAAGCTTTCTTT
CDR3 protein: CASSSTGTGGSNTEAFF

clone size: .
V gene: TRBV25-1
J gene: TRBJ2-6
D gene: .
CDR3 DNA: TGTGCCAGCGGTACAATCTCTGGGGCCAACGTCCTGACTTTC
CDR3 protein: CASGTISGANVLTF

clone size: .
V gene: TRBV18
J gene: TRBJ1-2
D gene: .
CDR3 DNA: TGTGCCAGCTCACCTCCAGTCGCCGGGAGGGACTATGGCTACACCTTC
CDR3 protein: CASSPPVAGRDYGYTF

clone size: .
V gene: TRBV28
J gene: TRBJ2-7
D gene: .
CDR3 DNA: TGTGCCAGCAGTGAGGTCAAAAGGACTTTTCGGGAGCAGTACTTC
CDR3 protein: CASSEVKRTFREQYF

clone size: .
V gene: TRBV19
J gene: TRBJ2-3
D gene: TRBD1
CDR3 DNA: TGTGCCAGTAGTCCGACAGGGGGGGGCACAGATACGCAGTATTTT
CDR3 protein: CASSPTGGGTDTQYF

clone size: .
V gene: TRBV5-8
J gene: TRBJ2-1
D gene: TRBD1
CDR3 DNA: TGTGCCAGCAGCCCGGACAGGGCCTTTTTCTACAATGAGCAGTTCTTC
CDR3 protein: CASSPDRAFFYNEQFF

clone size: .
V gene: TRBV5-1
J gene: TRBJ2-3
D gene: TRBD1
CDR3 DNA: TGCGCCAGCAGCTCGGGACAGGGGAGCACAGATACGCAGTATTTT
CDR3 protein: CASSSGQGSTDTQYF

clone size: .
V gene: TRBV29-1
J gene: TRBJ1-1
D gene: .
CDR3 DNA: TGCAGCGTTGTTGTTGGGGGGTTAGCTTTCTTT
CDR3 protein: CSVVVGGLAFF

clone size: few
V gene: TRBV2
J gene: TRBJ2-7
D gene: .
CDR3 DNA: TGTGCCAGCAGCCCACCCTCAGGATACGAGCAGTACTTC
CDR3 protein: CASSPPSGYEQYF

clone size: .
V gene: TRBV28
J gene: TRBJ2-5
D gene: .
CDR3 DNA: TGTGCCAGCAGTTTGGGGGGGCTTAAGGAGACCCAGTACTTC
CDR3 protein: CASSLGGLKETQYF

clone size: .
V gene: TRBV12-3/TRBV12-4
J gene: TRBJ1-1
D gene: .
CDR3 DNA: TGTGCCAGCAGTTTGGGGGCGGACACTGAAGCTTTCTTT
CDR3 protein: CASSLGADTEAFF

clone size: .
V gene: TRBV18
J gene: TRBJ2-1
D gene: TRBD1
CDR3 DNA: TGTGCCAGCTCACCACCGGACAGGGGGTACAATGAGCAGTTCTTC
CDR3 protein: CASSPPDRGYNEQFF

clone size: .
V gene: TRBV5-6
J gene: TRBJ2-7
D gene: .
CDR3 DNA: TGTGCCAGCAGCTTGTTAGTTATGGGTGAGGGTTACTACGAGCAGTACTTC
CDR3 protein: CASSLLVMGEGYYEQYF